This T cell receptor (beta chain) was sequenced in a study of T cells in Graves' hyperthyroidism and ophthalmopathy. Study at large: Peripheral blood draws took place at initial diagnosis, ahead of any treatment.

RNA transcripts provided the source from which TCR beta CDR3 regions were amplified. RT-PCR in the first round (using the HTBI primer set) targeted the TCR CDR3. TCRdb called the multiplex PCR reads again in MiXCR, with one record for every CDR3 protein. The data contain about 300,000 distinct CDR3 sequences, roughly 15% of them singletons. This clonotype was counted a few times. Disease duration under 2 months; hyperthyroidism patients were aged 18 to 65. A patient was excluded if there was uncontrolled infection, other autoimmune disease, pregnancy or lactation. The CDR3 has 15 amino acids. V was cut by 10 bases and J by 0 bases, with 19 bases left in between. The germline V gene has CDR1 MRHNA and CDR2 SNTAGT.

The material sequenced was blood. This receptor was identified in a woman younger than 45 with Graves' hyperthyroidism that later progressed to Graves' ophthalmopathy. This chain links TRBV6-4 with TRBJ2-7; possible D gene TRBD2, 6 bases. The CDR3 here is CATPRGDFPSYEQYF. In DNA form, the CDR3 reads TGTGCCACCCCTCGTGGGGACTTCCCCTCCTACGAGCAGTACTTC.